Listed below are T cell receptor beta chains from one sample, sequenced in a study of shared clonotypes between healthy human individuals. Assay used: immunoSEQ multiplex PCR; TCRdb lists only in-frame clones, some missing. The repertoire holds 1.5 million to 2.5 million clones, with around 96% as singletons. Material: naive CD8+ T cells sorted from blood. Source of these receptors: a man aged 18 to 30 in good health. CDR3s include the opening cysteine and the closing phenylalanine or tryptophan. Fields, in order: CDR3 protein, CDR3 DNA, D gene, CDR3 length, J gene, V gene, clone size. A D gene is named only where the DNA matches it firmly. Rows may omit the clone size; those that give it use once, few, many or a size class.

CASSSNYEQYF TGTGCCAGCAGTTCTAACTACGAGCAGTACTTC NA 11 TRBJ2-7 TRBV28 NA
CASSFPGTGARPINSPLHF TGTGCCAGCAGCTTCCCCGGGACAGGGGCTCGACCGATAAATTCACCCCTCCACTTT TRBD1 19 TRBJ1-6 TRBV5-7 NA
CASSRGALQFF TGTGCCAGCAGCCGCGGGGCTTTGCAGTTCTTC NA 11 TRBJ2-1 TRBV11-2 NA
CASKEAGDETQYF TGTGCCAGCAAGGAAGCAGGGGATGAGACCCAGTACTTC NA 13 TRBJ2-5 TRBV27 NA
CASSTPWGDEQYF TGTGCCAGCAGTACCCCCTGGGGCGACGAGCAGTACTTC NA 13 TRBJ2-7 TRBV6-1 many
CASSAGGTDTQYF TGCGCCAGCAGTGCTGGGGGTACAGATACGCAGTATTTT NA 13 TRBJ2-3 TRBV10-2 NA
CASSFSGFGDEKLFF TGTGCCAGCAGCTTCTCAGGGTTTGGTGATGAAAAACTGTTTTTT NA 15 TRBJ1-4 TRBV7-9 NA
CASSQVGMRVF TGCGCCAGCAGCCAAGTGGGGATGCGGGTCTTT NA 11 TRBJ2-3 TRBV4-1 NA
CASSLAWGGDEQYF TGTGCCAGCAGCTTAGCGTGGGGCGGCGACGAGCAGTACTTC NA 14 TRBJ2-7 TRBV7-9 NA
CASYWPEAGYTF TGTGCCAGCTATTGGCCCGAAGCGGGCTACACCTTC NA 12 TRBJ1-2 TRBV25-1 NA
CASSLGTGLQPQHF TGTGCCAGCAGCTTGGGGACAGGGTTACAGCCCCAGCATTTT TRBD1 14 TRBJ1-5 TRBV5-6 NA
CASSPEAGGIYNEQFF TGTGCCAGCAGCCCGGAAGCGGGGGGGATCTACAATGAGCAGTTCTTC TRBD2 16 TRBJ2-1 TRBV14 NA
CASSAQGEMSYGYTF TGTGCCAGCAGCGCACAGGGGGAAATGAGCTATGGCTACACCTTC TRBD1 15 TRBJ1-2 TRBV9 once
CASSQAGLAGYEQYF TGCGCCAGCAGCCAAGCAGGACTAGCGGGTTACGAGCAGTACTTC TRBD2 15 TRBJ2-7 TRBV4-1 NA
CASSSSGQGTPNEKLFF TGTGCCAGCAGCTCTTCGGGACAGGGGACGCCTAATGAAAAACTGTTTTTT TRBD1 17 TRBJ1-4 TRBV13 NA
CASSDPLAGGGNEQFF TGTGCCAGCAGCGATCCTCTAGCGGGGGGAGGCAATGAGCAGTTCTTC TRBD2 16 TRBJ2-1 TRBV9 NA
CASTAGDYNSPLHF TGTGCCAGTACCGCAGGGGACTATAATTCACCCCTCCACTTT NA 14 TRBJ1-6 TRBV19 few
CASSEWGENIQYF TGTGCCAGCAGTGAATGGGGGGAAAACATTCAGTACTTC NA 13 TRBJ2-4 TRBV6-1 once
CASSFRDGHEKLFF TGTGCCAGCAGCTTCCGGGACGGACATGAAAAACTGTTTTTT NA 14 TRBJ1-4 TRBV5-5 once
CASSLGGFEQYF TGTGCCAGCAGTTTAGGCGGGTTCGAGCAGTACTTC NA 12 TRBJ2-7 TRBV27 NA
CASIGPRGLAGSRQYNEQFF TGTGCCAGCATTGGACCGCGGGGACTAGCGGGGTCGAGGCAGTACAATGAGCAGTTCTTC TRBD2 20 TRBJ2-1 TRBV2 NA
CASSRPTGIYGYTF TGTGCCAGCAGCCGTCCGACAGGGATCTATGGCTACACCTTC TRBD1 14 TRBJ1-2 TRBV7-9 NA